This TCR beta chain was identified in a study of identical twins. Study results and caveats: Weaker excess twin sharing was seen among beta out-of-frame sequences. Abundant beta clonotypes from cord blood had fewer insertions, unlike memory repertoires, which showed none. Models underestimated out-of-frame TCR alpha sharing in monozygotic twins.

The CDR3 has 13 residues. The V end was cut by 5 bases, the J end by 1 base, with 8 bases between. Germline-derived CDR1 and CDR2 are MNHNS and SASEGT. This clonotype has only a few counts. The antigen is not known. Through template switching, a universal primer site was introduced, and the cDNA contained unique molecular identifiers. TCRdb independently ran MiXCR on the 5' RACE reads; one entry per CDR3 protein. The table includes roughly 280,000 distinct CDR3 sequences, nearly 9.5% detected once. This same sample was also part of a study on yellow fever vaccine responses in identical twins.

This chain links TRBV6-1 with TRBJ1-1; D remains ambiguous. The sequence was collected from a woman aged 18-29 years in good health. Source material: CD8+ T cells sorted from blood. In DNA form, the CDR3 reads TGTGCCAGCAGTCTTCAGTCGAACACTGAAGCTTTCTTT. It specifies CASSLQSNTEAFF.